The 21 T cell receptor beta chains in this list originate from one sample, sequenced in a study of CD8 T cells in Susac syndrome. RNA in amounts of roughly 0.5 to 1 ug was reverse transcribed with random hexamers. A single record per CDR3 protein comes from TCRdb applying MiXCR to the immunoSEQ multiplex PCR reads. The sample has about 190,000 distinct CDR3 sequences; about 95% are singletons. The sample taken for sequencing was CD8+ T cells from PBMCs. The receptor source for this set is a human donor with Susac syndrome.

The chain carries TRBV27 and TRBJ1-1; 8 bases line up with TRBD1. V was clipped by 6 bases and J by 3 bases; unmatched bases: 6. The CDR3 is made up of 14 amino acids. CDR1 is MNHEY, CDR2 SMNVEV, per germline (reference sequence). As DNA, the CDR3 is TGTGCCAGCAGGTCAGGGGGCTTGGACACTGAAGCTTTCTTT. Translation: CASRSGGLDTEAFF.

The chain uses TRBV28 and TRBJ2-7, with D possibly matching TRBD2 (6 bases). This CDR3 region has 17 residues. The V gene lost 4 bases and the J gene lost 0 bases, with 19 bases spanning the gap. Germline values: CDR1 MDHEN, CDR2 SYDVKM. The CDR3 loop reads CASSWDLEMGVSYEQYF. The DNA for the CDR3 is TGTGCCAGCAGTTGGGACTTGGAAATGGGGGTCTCCTACGAGCAGTACTTC.

The genes are TRBV6-2 or TRBV6-3 and TRBJ1-1; a weak D match, TRBD1 (5 bases). V dropped 6 bases and J dropped 5 bases, with 16 bases sitting between them. Looked up from germline, CDR1 is MNHEY and CDR2 is SVGEGT. This CDR3 is 14 amino acids long. CDR3: CASRLTGGKTEAFF. The CDR3 bases are TGTGCCAGCAGACTGACGGGGGGGAAGACTGAAGCTTTCTTT.

The J gene is TRBJ1-6, the V gene TRBV5-1; 7 bases line up with TRBD1. The CDR3 covers 14 residues. Germline V gene lookup returns CDR1 SGHRS and CDR2 YFSETQ. V dropped 4 bases and J dropped 10; count of bases not matched to a gene: 8. Here the CDR3 DNA reads TGCGCCAGCAGCCAGGACAGGCCGGACTCACCCCTCCACTTT. Its translation: CASSQDRPDSPLHF. Filled out from reference TRBV5-1 and TRBJ1-6, the complete variable domain reads KAGVTQTPRYLIKTRGQQVTLSCSPISGHRSVSWYQQTPGQGLQFLFEYFSETQRNKGNFPGRFSGRQFSNSRSEMNVSTLELGDSALYLCASSQDRPDSPLHFGNGTRLTVT.

The CDR3 loop is CASTPGGSGADTQYF. The CDR3 region has the DNA TGTGCCAGCACCCCAGGGGGTAGCGGGGCGGATACGCAGTATTTT. The rearrangement links TRBV9 to TRBJ2-3; D might be TRBD2 (8 bases). Germline V gene data show CDR1 as SGDLS and CDR2 as YYNGEE. The CDR3 has 15 amino acids. Trimming removed 6 bases at V and 6 bases at J, with 20 bases between.

The V call is TRBV9, the J call TRBJ2-2; D not certain. This CDR3 has 16 residues. V was shortened by 1 base and J by 4 bases, with 14 bases between the two germline ends. The germline gives CDR1 SGDLS, CDR2 YYNGEE. The CDR3: CASSVFSGSPTGELFF. CDR3 nucleotides: TGTGCCAGCAGCGTATTTTCTGGGTCTCCCACCGGGGAGCTGTTTTTT.

The chain is built from TRBV15 and TRBJ2-1; the D gene is possibly TRBD1 (5 bases). Trimming took off 10 bases at V and 7 bases at J, with 11 bases between the two ends. CDR1 is LNHNV, CDR2 YYDKDF, per germline (reference sequence). This CDR3 is 11 amino acids long. CDR3 sequence reads: CAIQAGNEQFF. The CDR3 DNA reads as TGTGCCATCCAAGCAGGGAATGAGCAGTTCTTC.

V is TRBV11-2 and J is TRBJ1-6; perhaps TRBD1 as D (5 bases). Between the trimmed V and J ends, which lost 2 bases and 7 bases, there was a span of 15 bases. Germline CDR1 and CDR2: SGHAT and FQNNGV. The CDR3 contains 16 residues. Written as DNA, the CDR3 is TGTGCCAGCAGCTTATATGGTCAGGGCTTGAATTCACCCCTCCACTTT. Residues: CASSLYGQGLNSPLHF.

V gene TRBV4-1 combines with J gene TRBJ2-2; D is undetermined. The CDR3 spans 15 residues. Per germline, CDR1 MGHRA and CDR2 YSYEKL. Trimming cost V 1 base and J 4 bases, with 10 bases left between them. CDR3 amino acids: CASSQVLTATGELFF. The CDR3 bases are TGCGCCAGCAGCCAAGTTCTAACGGCCACCGGGGAGCTGTTTTTT.

This clonotype is a singleton in its sample. The V gene is TRBV9, the J gene TRBJ1-2; no clear D. CDR3 length equals 11 residues. Germline assignment: CDR1 SGDLS and CDR2 YYNGEE. The V gene lost 4 bases and the J gene lost 8 bases, with 9 bases spanning the gap. In DNA, the CDR3 is TGTGCCAGCAGCTCCGTATCAGGCTACACCTTC. This codes for CASSSVSGYTF.

J is TRBJ2-1 and V is TRBV9; 11 nucleotides match TRBD1. Per the germline V gene, CDR1 is SGDLS and CDR2 is YYNGEE. V gave up 3 bases and J gave up 1 base; unmatched junction bases: 3. The CDR3 is 16 amino acids. CDR3 amino acids: CASSGTGGGSYNEQFF. In DNA, the CDR3 is TGTGCCAGCAGCGGGACAGGGGGCGGATCCTACAATGAGCAGTTCTTC.

V gene TRBV10-3 combines with J gene TRBJ2-1, with D possibly being TRBD2 (5 bases). Germline lookup yields CDR1 ENHRY and CDR2 SYGVKD. Trimming took 3 bases from V and 8 from J, leaving 17 bases between them. The CDR3 has 15 amino acids. CDR3 region: CAISDPVVGKHEQFF. The CDR3 coding sequence is TGTGCCATCAGTGATCCGGTCGTCGGGAAGCATGAGCAGTTCTTC.

This chain joins TRBV7-3 and TRBJ2-3, with a weak D call TRBD1 (5 bases). The CDR3 is 14 residues long. Trimming removed 3 bases from V and 0 bases from J, with 7 bases in between. In germline, CDR1 is SGHTA, CDR2 FQGTGA. In DNA, the CDR3 is TGTGCCAGCAGCTTGTCAGGGAGCACAGATACGCAGTATTTT. Encoded protein: CASSLSGSTDTQYF.

This clonotype showed up just a few times. The chain is built from TRBV9 and TRBJ2-1; 10 bases agree with TRBD2. CDR3 size: 15 residues. Trimming cost V 0 bases and J 5 bases; bases outside gene matches: 2. Germline V lookup: CDR1 SGDLS, CDR2 YYNGEE. CDR3: CASSVGLAGNNEQFF. CDR3 nucleotides: TGTGCCAGCAGCGTAGGACTAGCGGGTAACAATGAGCAGTTCTTC.

V is TRBV19 and J is TRBJ2-7; 7 bases line up with TRBD1. CDR3 size: 13 residues. Trimming took 5 bases from V and 3 from J; bases not matched to a gene: 4. The germline gives CDR1 LNHDA, CDR2 SQIVND (reference sequence). The CDR3 DNA reads as TGTGCCAGTAGTCTCCGGGACAGCTACGAGCAGTACTTC. It codes for CASSLRDSYEQYF.

This rearrangement joins TRBV7-9 to TRBJ2-1; maybe TRBD1 (6 bases). The CDR3 totals 16 residues. Germline values: CDR1 SEHNR, CDR2 FQNEAQ (reference sequence). Trimming cost V 0 bases and J 1 base, with 10 bases left between them. The CDR3 loop reads CASSLAGAQSYNEQFF. CDR3 sequence (DNA): TGTGCCAGCAGCTTAGCGGGGGCGCAATCCTACAATGAGCAGTTCTTC.

The chain recombines TRBV4-1 with TRBJ1-1, with D hard to call. The CDR3 length is 15 residues. The germline V gene encodes CDR1 MGHRA and CDR2 YSYEKL. The V end lost 5 bases, the J end lost 2 bases, and 15 bases lay between the germline ends. The CDR3 nucleotides read TGCGCCAGCAGCGTAAAACACAGCCAAAACACTGAAGCTTTCTTT. It yields the protein CASSVKHSQNTEAFF.

This clonotype occurred once. The chain links TRBV29-1 to TRBJ1-2, with D hard to call. The CDR3 sequence is 10 residues long. Germline lookup yields CDR1 SQVTM and CDR2 ANQGSEA. V was shortened by 3 bases and J by 3 bases, with 2 bases between the two germline ends. The CDR3 DNA sequence: TGCAGCGTTGAGGACTATGGCTACACCTTC. Amino acid sequence: CSVEDYGYTF.

This clonotype appeared a single time. The V call is TRBV15, the J call TRBJ2-6, with TRBD2 as a possible D gene (5 bases). Trimming stripped 4 bases from V and 0 bases from J, with 7 bases between. Germline V gives CDR1 LNHNV, CDR2 YYDKDF (reference sequence). This CDR3 contains 15 residues. CDR3 sequence: CATSTRGSGANVLTF. CDR3 coding DNA: TGTGCCACCAGCACCCGGGGCTCTGGGGCCAACGTCCTGACTTTC.

This chain uses TRBV7-2 with TRBJ2-2; a weak D match, TRBD2 (5 bases). Trimming removed 4 bases from V and 3 bases from J, with 15 bases in between. The CDR3 has 16 residues. CDR1 and CDR2 from the germline V gene are SGHTA and FQGNSA. CDR3 sequence reads: CASSYGIGLDTGELFF. DNA of the CDR3: TGTGCCAGCAGCTACGGGATAGGTTTGGACACCGGGGAGCTGTTTTTT.

The V call is TRBV28, the J call TRBJ1-5, with TRBD1 identical over 8 bases. The J segment lost 9 bases and the V segment lost 6 bases, leaving 13 bases of the junction unmatched. The CDR3 loop spans 15 amino acids. Germline V CDR1 and CDR2: MDHEN, SYDVKM. The CDR3 nucleotides read TGTGCCAGCAGCGCCGGGACAGGTGGAGTGTGGCCCCAGCATTTT. Protein sequence: CASSAGTGGVWPQHF. Full variable domain (rest looked up from reference TRBV28 and TRBJ1-5): DVKVTQSSRYLVKRTGEKVFLECVQDMDHENMFWYRQDPGLGLRLIYFSYDVKMKEKGDIPEGYSVSREKKERFSLILESASTNQTSMYLCASSAGTGGVWPQHFGDGTRLSIL.